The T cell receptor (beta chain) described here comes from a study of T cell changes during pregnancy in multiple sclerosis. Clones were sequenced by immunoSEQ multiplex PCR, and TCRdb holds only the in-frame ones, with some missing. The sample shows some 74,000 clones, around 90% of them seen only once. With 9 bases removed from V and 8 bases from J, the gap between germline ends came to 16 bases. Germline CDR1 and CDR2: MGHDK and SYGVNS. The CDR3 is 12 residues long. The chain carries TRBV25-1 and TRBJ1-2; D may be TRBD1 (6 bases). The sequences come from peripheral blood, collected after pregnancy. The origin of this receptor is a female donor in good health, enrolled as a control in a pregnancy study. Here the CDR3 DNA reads TGTGCCAGTTCACAGGGTTGGGTGGGCTACACCTTC. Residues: CASSQGWVGYTF.